This TCR beta chain was sequenced in a study of T cell responses to AZD1222 COVID-19 vaccine. Sequencing was performed with immunoSEQ multiplex PCR; in TCRdb, only in-frame clones are kept and a portion is missing. The repertoire includes around 140,000 clones, more than 85% of them detected once, and under 2% sits in the top ten. Study conclusions and caveats: Spike was spanned by vaccine-associated CD4 TCRs, which were dominant at 160-218 and 743-854. No day 14 peak samples; only post-peak repertoires were characterized. Regions left unmutated in variants are reportedly the target of nearly half of spike-specific TCRs. Just six AZD1222 recipients were seropositive at baseline.

Germline lookup yields CDR1 SGHRS and CDR2 YFSETQ. J was trimmed by 0 bases and V by 7 bases; bases with no gene match: 5. There are 15 residues in the CDR3. Regarding this clone: Its antigen is undetermined.

Here the sequenced sample was peripheral blood, taken 28 days after the second AZD1222 dose. The rearrangement uses TRBV5-1 and TRBJ2-1; 9 nucleotides line up with TRBD2. This TCR was sampled from an adult who received the AZD1222 COVID-19 vaccine. Here the CDR3 reads CASGLAGVSYNEQFF. The CDR3 coding sequence is TGCGCCAGCGGTTTAGCGGGAGTCTCCTACAATGAGCAGTTCTTC.